Described below is a single TCR beta chain sequence and its context. This specimen belongs to a study of shared clonotypes between healthy human individuals. The ends were cut back, 3 bases at V and 5 bases at J, with 7 bases in the middle. CDR1 is SEHNR and CDR2 is FQNEAQ in the germline V gene (reference sequence). There are 12 residues in the CDR3. Clones were read by immunoSEQ multiplex PCR, and TCRdb kept only the in-frame ones, dropping some. The table includes just over 2,000,000 clones, roughly 94% detected once. The sequence derives from a man aged 18 to 35 in good health. The chain couples TRBV7-9 to TRBJ2-5; D remains unclear. Sequencing was performed on naive CD4+ T cells sorted from blood. Subset in this sample: CD45RA+ positively selected. CDR3 residues: CASSFTAETQYF. The DNA of the CDR3 is TGTGCCAGCAGCTTTACGGCTGAGACCCAGTACTTC.